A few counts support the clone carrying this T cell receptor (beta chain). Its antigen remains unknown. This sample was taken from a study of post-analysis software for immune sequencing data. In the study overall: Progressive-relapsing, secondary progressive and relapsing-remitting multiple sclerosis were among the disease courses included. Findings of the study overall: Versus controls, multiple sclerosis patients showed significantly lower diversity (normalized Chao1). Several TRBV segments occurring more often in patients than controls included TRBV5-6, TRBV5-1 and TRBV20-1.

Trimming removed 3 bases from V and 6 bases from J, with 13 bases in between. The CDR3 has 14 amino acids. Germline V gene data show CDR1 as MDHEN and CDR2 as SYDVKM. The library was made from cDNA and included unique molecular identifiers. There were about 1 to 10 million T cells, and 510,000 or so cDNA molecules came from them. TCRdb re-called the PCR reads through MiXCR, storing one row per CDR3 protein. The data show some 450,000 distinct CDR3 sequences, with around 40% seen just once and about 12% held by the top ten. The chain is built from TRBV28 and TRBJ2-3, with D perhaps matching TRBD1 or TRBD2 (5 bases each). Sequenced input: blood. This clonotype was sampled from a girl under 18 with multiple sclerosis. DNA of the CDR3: TGTGCCAGCAGTTTGGGGCAGGGACCCGATACGCAGTATTTT. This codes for CASSLGQGPDTQYF.